This entry features one T cell receptor (beta chain) sequence. These data are taken from a study of blood T cell repertoires in COVID-19. Study information: The United States, Italy and Spain supplied acute and convalescent COVID-19 samples. The cDNA or gDNA used as material had been derived from T cells, B-cell-depleted T cells, or PBMCs.

The CDR3 spans 15 residues. Germline V gene sequence: CDR1 LNHDA, CDR2 SQIVND (reference sequence). V was shortened by 6 bases and J by 3 bases, with 15 bases between the two germline ends. As processed by the authors: Amplification from reference gene primers served as the basis for estimated nucleated cell counts. Sequencing was performed with immunoSEQ multiplex PCR; in TCRdb, only in-frame clones are kept and a portion is missing. The V and J calls and clone size were taken over from that table, and D and trimming were inferred from the DNA. The sample consists of about 52,000 clones, around 81% of them appearing once.

The chain links TRBV19 to TRBJ1-5, with D perhaps TRBD1 (5 bases). What was sequenced was peripheral blood. The origin of this receptor is a man between 65 and 80 years old with active COVID-19. The CDR3 sequence: CASRGVTATNQPQHF. CDR3 DNA: TGTGCCAGTAGAGGGGTCACAGCTACCAATCAGCCCCAGCATTTT.